This T cell receptor (beta chain) emerged from a study of beta chain features in type 1 diabetes. A single heparinised blood sample, averaging approximately 0.12 L, was obtained per donor. A CD45RO/CCR7/CD25/CD127/CD95/CD27 panel sorted naive, central memory, regulatory and stem cell-like memory CD4+ cells. Between the trimmed V and J ends, which lost 5 bases and 8 bases, there was a span of 18 bases. CDR3 length equals 14 residues. CDR1 is SGHTA and CDR2 is FQGNSA in the germline V gene. Reverse transcribing all isolated RNA meant expressed TCRB transcripts were sequenced. Repertoires were generated with immunoSEQ multiplex PCR, while TCRdb's copy carries only in-frame clones and drops some. The data hold over 700,000 clones, with around a sixth observed a single time.

Sequencing input: naive CD4+ T cells from blood. The rearrangement links TRBV7-2 to TRBJ1-2; D is ambiguous. This clonotype was obtained from a woman in her late teens or twenties in good health. The CDR3 DNA follows: TGTGCCAGCAGCACCCGTACACTAACCGGCGGCTACACCTTC. This gives the protein CASSTRTLTGGYTF. The whole variable domain, filled in from reference TRBV7-2 and TRBJ1-2, reads GAGVSQSPSNKVTEKGKDVELRCDPISGHTALYWYRQSLGQGLEFLIYFQGNSAPDKSGLPSDRFSAERTGGSVSTLTIQRTQQEDSAVYLCASSTRTLTGGYTFGSGTRLTVV.